This T cell receptor beta chain was sequenced in a study of T cell responses to AZD1222 COVID-19 vaccine. Repertoires were generated with immunoSEQ multiplex PCR, while TCRdb's copy carries only in-frame clones and drops some. This sample yields some 200,000 clones, of which around 93% are seen a single time; about 1% belongs to the top ten. The germline V gene encodes CDR1 MGHDK and CDR2 SYGVNS. The trim removed 3 bases at V and 6 bases at J, leaving 4 bases unmatched. The CDR3 is 15 amino acids. V usage is TRBV25-1 and J usage is TRBJ1-4, with TRBD1 matching over 10 bases. The specimen comprised peripheral blood, sampled 28 days after the second AZD1222 dose. The clonotype originates from an adult who received the AZD1222 COVID-19 vaccine. The CDR3 is CASSDPGTGDEKLFF. The CDR3, as DNA: TGTGCCAGCAGTGATCCCGGGACAGGGGATGAAAAACTGTTTTTT.